The 26 T cell receptor beta chains below come from one sample, sequenced in a study of human T cells and chemical hapten exposure (dated by TCRdb to about 2021). The sample's time point label is to be understood as: pre-sensitization, week 0. What this sample's treatment or condition label stands for: therapeutic diphenylcyclopropenone sensitization with weekly scalp DPC. The library was built by means of RACE. Sequencing used a NextSeq 500. TCRdb cleaned the public reads at Q25 with fastp, built clones with MiXCR and kept in-frame beta chains. Under each unique CDR3 protein, matching rows form one entry showing the most common genes and DNA. This sample has 60,000 to 70,000 distinct CDR3 sequences in its table, and approximately 11% of those were observed once. The top ten constitute about 5.2% of the sample. Material: whole blood, obtained in connection with sensitization to the hapten diphenylcyclopropenone (DPC). The receptors come from a woman aged 50 to 60 with alopecia areata. Some clones in this sample may be carry-over from other donors' samples.

The rearrangement joins TRBV18 to TRBJ2-7; D remains unclear. This CDR3 region has 14 residues. Deletions cut 2 bases from V and 1 base from J, with 9 bases between. The germline gives CDR1 KGHSH, CDR2 LQKENI. The CDR3 nucleotides read TGTGCCAGCTCACCAGAGGCCAGGTCCTACGAGCAGTACTTC. Translating gives CASSPEARSYEQYF.

In this sample, this clonotype turned up a few times. The chain carries TRBV20-1 and TRBJ1-2, with a possible D match to TRBD1 (5 bases). V lost 4 bases to trimming and J lost 4 bases, with 10 bases between them. The CDR3 totals 12 residues. Per germline, CDR1 DFQATT and CDR2 SNEGSKA (reference sequence). The chain's CDR3 is CSAIATVYGYTF. The CDR3 DNA follows: TGCAGTGCTATAGCGACAGTCTATGGCTACACCTTC.

Ten or more counts support this clonotype. The gene calls are TRBV14 and TRBJ1-5; D uncertain. CDR1 SGHDN and CDR2 FVKESK come from the germline V gene. Trimming took 4 bases from V and 9 from J, leaving 13 bases between them. The CDR3 sequence is 13 residues long. CDR3 amino acids: CASSRLDGAPQHF. The CDR3, as DNA: TGTGCCAGCAGCCGACTGGACGGCGCGCCCCAGCATTTT.

This clonotype was observed a few times. The V gene is TRBV14, the J gene TRBJ2-1; the D gene is possibly TRBD1 (6 bases). The CDR3 consists of 15 residues. Germline loops: CDR1 SGHDN, CDR2 FVKESK. V was cut by 4 bases and J by 7 bases, with 17 bases left in between. CDR3 coding DNA: TGTGCCAGCAGCCTAGAGGGCCCACAGGGAAATGAGCAGTTCTTC. Its protein product is CASSLEGPQGNEQFF.

This clonotype has more than one count but fewer than ten. This chain uses TRBV9 with TRBJ2-1, with 8 positions matching TRBD2. CDR3 size: 17 residues. J was trimmed by 2 bases and V by 0 bases; bases with no gene match: 7. Germline CDR1 is SGDLS and CDR2 is YYNGEE. CDR3 residues: CASSVGGSGRPYNEQFF. DNA for the CDR3: TGTGCCAGCAGCGTAGGGGGGAGCGGGAGACCCTACAATGAGCAGTTCTTC.

A few counts support this clonotype. The J gene is TRBJ2-1, the V gene TRBV11-2; 8 bases map to TRBD2. The CDR3 is 14 amino acids. V dropped 3 bases and J dropped 7; count of bases not matched to a gene: 5. Per germline, CDR1 SGHAT and CDR2 FQNNGV. The CDR3 protein is CASSFRLARNEQFF. CDR3 nucleotide sequence: TGTGCCAGCAGCTTCCGACTAGCGCGGAATGAGCAGTTCTTC.

J is TRBJ2-2 and V is TRBV2; D is possibly TRBD1 (6 bases). V gave up 8 bases and J gave up 6 bases, with 13 bases separating them. There are 13 residues in the CDR3. CDR1 is SNHLY and CDR2 is FYNNEI in the germline V gene. DNA of the CDR3: TGTGCCAGCCATGGACAGCCGTCCGGGGAGCTGTTTTTT. Translating it yields CASHGQPSGELFF.

Remarks on this clonotype: One end of the junction is discordant with germline, which a read error may explain. The chain joins TRBV10-3 to TRBJ2-5; D ambiguous. The CDR3 totals 15 residues. Germline V CDR1 and CDR2: ENHRY, SYGVKD. CDR3 sequence reads: CAISESLQNHETQYF. The DNA of the CDR3 is TGTGCCATCAGTGAGTCATTACAGAACCATGAGACCCAGTACTTC.

V and J are TRBV4-2 and TRBJ2-6, with 8 positions matching TRBD2. There are 19 residues in the CDR3. CDR1 LGHNA and CDR2 YNFKEQ come from the germline V gene. V was clipped by 0 bases and J by 0 bases; unmatched bases: 7. In DNA, the CDR3 is TGTGCCAGCAGCCAAGACACAGCGGGGGCAAACTCTGGGGCCAACGTCCTGACTTTC. Translated, it gives CASSQDTAGANSGANVLTF.

This clonotype has a count of ten or more. The chain joins TRBV5-1 to TRBJ2-3; D unclear. This CDR3 comprises 14 residues. Germline V gives CDR1 SGHRS, CDR2 YFSETQ. Trimming took 0 bases from V and 3 from J, leaving 8 bases between them. Here the CDR3 DNA reads TGCGCCAGCAGCTTGGGGCTAGTTACAGATACGCAGTATTTT. This encodes CASSLGLVTDTQYF.

The chain couples TRBV29-1 to TRBJ2-2; no reliable D call. CDR3 size: 12 residues. The V gene's germline CDR1 is SQVTM and CDR2 ANQGSEA. Between the trimmed V and J ends, which lost 6 bases and 6 bases, there was a span of 11 bases. The CDR3 region has the DNA TGCAGCGTGGGGTTGGGCCCCGGGGAGCTGTTTTTT. It translates to CSVGLGPGELFF.

J is TRBJ2-3 and V is TRBV2; TRBD2 matches at 11 bases. The CDR3 has 20 residues. Per the germline V gene, CDR1 is SNHLY and CDR2 is FYNNEI. V was pared by 1 base and J by 4 bases, with 16 bases of the junction left unmatched. CDR3 in amino acids: CASSEVGRIRSSGRPDTQYF. As DNA, the CDR3 is TGTGCCAGCAGTGAAGTTGGCAGGATCCGTTCTAGCGGGAGGCCAGATACGCAGTATTTT.

There are a few counts of this clonotype. This chain connects TRBV3-1 to TRBJ1-5; D not certain. Per the germline V gene, CDR1 is LGHDT and CDR2 is YNNKEL (reference sequence). This CDR3 comprises 12 residues. V was pared by 1 base and J by 6 bases, with 4 bases between. The CDR3 is CASSQAGQPQHF. DNA of the CDR3: TGTGCCAGCAGCCAAGCGGGTCAGCCCCAGCATTTT.

This clonotype was counted between two and nine times. The V and J genes are TRBV5-4 and TRBJ2-5; tentatively, D is TRBD2 (6 bases). The germline V gene encodes CDR1 SGHNT and CDR2 YYREEE (reference sequence). Deletions cut 0 bases from V and 4 bases from J, with 13 bases between. This CDR3 comprises 15 residues. CDR3 residues: CASSLGRGGLETQYF. CDR3 DNA sequence: TGTGCCAGCAGCTTGGGGCGGGGAGGATTAGAGACCCAGTACTTC.

This clonotype was found a few times. J is TRBJ2-1 and V is TRBV5-5; tentative D call: TRBD2 (5 bases). The V end lost 0 bases, the J end lost 4 bases, and 17 bases lay between the germline ends. CDR3 length: 17 residues. CDR1 is SGHKS and CDR2 is YYEKEE in the germline V gene (reference sequence). The CDR3 spells CASSLAIWTRGYNEQFF. The CDR3 bases are TGTGCCAGCAGCTTGGCCATTTGGACTCGGGGTTACAATGAGCAGTTCTTC.

This clonotype was counted only a few times. The chain carries TRBV2 and TRBJ2-6; 8 nucleotides line up with TRBD1. The V segment lost 2 bases and the J segment 2 bases; nucleotides outside the gene matches: 8. Per germline, CDR1 SNHLY and CDR2 FYNNEI. The CDR3 totals 18 residues. The CDR3 bases are TGTGCCAGCAGTGAATTGGGGACAGGTCAAACTGGGGCCAACGTCCTGACTTTC. Residues: CASSELGTGQTGANVLTF.

The CDR3 spells CSVRSGSSYEQYF. The CDR3, as DNA: TGCAGCGTGCGCAGCGGGAGCTCCTACGAGCAGTACTTC. The chain employs TRBV29-1 and TRBJ2-7; 8 bases agree with TRBD2. Trimming at V came to 6 bases and at J to 0 bases, leaving 4 bases not matched to a gene. The CDR3 covers 13 residues. Germline CDR1 and CDR2: SQVTM and ANQGSEA.

This clonotype was counted at least ten times. The J gene is TRBJ1-1, the V gene TRBV7-2, with D tentatively TRBD1 (5 bases). V shed 2 bases and J shed 4 bases, with 11 bases lying between them. Germline V gives CDR1 SGHTA, CDR2 FQGNSA. The CDR3 totals 14 residues. CDR3: CASSLSPGGTEAFF. CDR3 coding DNA: TGTGCCAGCAGCTTAAGTCCGGGGGGCACTGAAGCTTTCTTT.

Only a few counts were recorded for this clonotype. The chain uses TRBV5-5 and TRBJ1-1; 7 positions match TRBD1. The CDR3 extends over 15 amino acids. V shed 5 bases, J shed 4 bases, and the junction held 11 bases outside the gene matches. Germline values: CDR1 SGHKS, CDR2 YYEKEE (reference sequence). The CDR3, as DNA: TGTGCCAGCAGTTACAGGGGCGAGGGGGGCACTGAAGCTTTCTTT. It is translated as CASSYRGEGGTEAFF.

The chain carries TRBV18 and TRBJ1-2, with 8 positions matching TRBD1. The CDR3 has 14 amino acids. The J segment lost 5 bases and the V segment lost 0 bases, leaving 2 bases of the junction unmatched. The germline V gene encodes CDR1 KGHSH and CDR2 LQKENI. In nucleotides, the CDR3 is TGTGCCAGCTCACCACCCGGGACAGGATATGGCTACACCTTC. Its protein is CASSPPGTGYGYTF.

The chain links TRBV5-1 to TRBJ1-5; D remains unclear. Germline CDR1 SGHRS, CDR2 YFSETQ. The CDR3 length is 15 residues. The V gene lost 2 bases and the J gene lost 2 bases, with 11 bases spanning the gap. CDR3 loop: CASSLGNNGNQPQHF. The CDR3, as DNA: TGCGCCAGCAGCTTAGGCAATAATGGCAATCAGCCCCAGCATTTT.

This clonotype was recorded many times. This chain connects TRBV5-6 to TRBJ2-1, with a tentative D call TRBD2 (7 bases). Trimming stripped 2 bases from V and 5 bases from J, with 11 bases between. Germline V lookup: CDR1 SGHDT, CDR2 YYEEEE. This CDR3 comprises 14 residues. The DNA of the CDR3 is TGTGCCAGCAGCTTCGGGGGGCGGAACAATGAGCAGTTCTTC. This encodes CASSFGGRNNEQFF. The full variable domain, completed using reference TRBV5-6 and TRBJ2-1, is DAGVTQSPTHLIKTRGQQVTLRCSPKSGHDTVSWYQQALGQGPQFIFQYYEEEERQRGNFPDRFSGHQFPNYSSELNVNALLLGDSALYLCASSFGGRNNEQFFGPGTRLTVL.

The chain recombines TRBV21-1 with TRBJ1-1. TRBV21-1 is flagged as a pseudogene. The CDR3 is 15 amino acids. In DNA form, the CDR3 reads TGTGCCAGCAGCAAAGGAGGACTCATGAACACTGAAGCTTTCTTT. This codes for CASSKGGLMNTEAFF.

A word on this clonotype: A much larger clone differs by one base, so this may be a read error. The genes are TRBV19 and TRBJ1-5; perhaps TRBD1 as D (6 bases). CDR1 is LNHDA, CDR2 SQIVND, per germline (reference sequence). CDR3 length: 15 amino acids. Trimming stripped 2 bases from V and 6 bases from J, with 14 bases between. In DNA, the CDR3 is TGTGCCAGTAGTATAACTCGCGGGGGCAGTCAGCCCCAGCATTTT. As protein: CASSITRGGSQPQHF.

This clonotype was observed many times. This chain links TRBV12-3 or TRBV12-4 with TRBJ2-3; D might be TRBD2 (6 bases). CDR3 length equals 14 residues. Trimming removed 2 bases from V and 4 bases from J, with 10 bases in between. The CDR3 protein is CASSLSGGPDTQYF. CDR3 coding DNA: TGTGCCAGCAGTTTAAGTGGAGGGCCAGATACGCAGTATTTT.

This clonotype was counted a few times. The chain links TRBV15 to TRBJ1-3; D call uncertain. The germline V and J ends were trimmed by 1 base and 4 bases, with 2 bases remaining between them. Germline assignment: CDR1 LNHNV and CDR2 YYDKDF (reference sequence). The CDR3 totals 12 residues. Written as DNA, the CDR3 is TGTGCCACCAGCAGAGTAGGAAACACCATATATTTT. Its protein product is CATSRVGNTIYF.